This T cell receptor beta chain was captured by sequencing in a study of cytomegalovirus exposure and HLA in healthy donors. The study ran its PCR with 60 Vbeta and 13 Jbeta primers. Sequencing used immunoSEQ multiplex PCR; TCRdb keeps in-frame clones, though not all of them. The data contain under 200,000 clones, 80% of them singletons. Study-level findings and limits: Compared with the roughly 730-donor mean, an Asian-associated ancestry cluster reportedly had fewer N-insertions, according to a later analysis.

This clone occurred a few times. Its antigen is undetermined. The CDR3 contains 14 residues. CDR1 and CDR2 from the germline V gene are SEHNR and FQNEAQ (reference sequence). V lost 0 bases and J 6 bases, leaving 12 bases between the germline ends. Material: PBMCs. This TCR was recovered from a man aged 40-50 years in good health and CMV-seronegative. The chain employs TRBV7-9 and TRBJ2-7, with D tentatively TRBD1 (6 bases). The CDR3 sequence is CASSLAQGRGEQYF. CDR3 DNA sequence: TGTGCCAGCAGCTTAGCACAGGGAAGGGGCGAGCAGTACTTC.